This paragraph reports one T cell receptor (beta chain). What it recognizes is unknown. The source of the sample is a study of shared clonotypes between healthy human individuals. The assay was immunoSEQ multiplex PCR, and TCRdb's table has in-frame clones only and misses some. Among about 1.1 million clones, around 78% were seen once, and the ten largest hold 0.5% to 0.65%. V shed 3 bases, J shed 1 base, and the junction held 6 bases outside the gene matches. Germline assignment: CDR1 ENHRY and CDR2 SYGVKD. The CDR3 sequence is 16 residues long. The study's findings and limits: The represented genetic and exposure-history diversity was limited by the small number of donors.

The sample comprised memory CD4+ T cells from PBMCs. Subset here: CD45RA-negative fraction. The gene calls are TRBV10-3 and TRBJ2-3; 8 bases match TRBD2. The sequence was collected from a man younger than 35 in good health. Some clones in this sample may be carry-over from other donors' samples. In nucleotides, the CDR3 is TGTGCCATCAGTGAAAGCGGGAGCACGGGCACAGATACGCAGTATTTT. Its protein product is CAISESGSTGTDTQYF.